This T cell receptor (beta chain) was profiled in a study of vaccination effects on CD4 cells after COVID-19. Findings and caveats of the study: Healthy vaccinees' vaccine-induced clones included only 1 of 255 that recognized common cold coronaviruses.

Sequencing followed a ViraFEST assay step that expanded antigen-specific CD4+ T cells with viral peptide pools. Researchers isolated CD4+ T cells once approximately 10 days of culture had elapsed. This table comes from immunoSEQ multiplex PCR, and its TCRdb copy is limited to in-frame clones, with some not included. This table holds roughly 50,000 clones, around 85% found once. Looked up from germline, CDR1 is SQVTM and CDR2 is ANQGSEA. V shed 7 bases and J shed 4 bases, with 10 bases lying between them. CDR3 size: 11 residues. This clone came up once. Its specificity is unknown. The sample was CD4+ T cells from PBMCs cultured with HCoV-229E spike peptides, taken before COVID-19 vaccination. The chain recombines TRBV29-1 with TRBJ1-1; D remains ambiguous. The receptor was derived from a human donor who received a COVID-19 vaccine. The CDR3 loop is CSGGPLTEAFF. The CDR3 region has the DNA TGCAGCGGGGGTCCTCTCACTGAAGCTTTCTTT.